A single sample is the source of the 28 T cell receptor beta chains below, sequenced in a study of T cells in Graves' hyperthyroidism and ophthalmopathy. The investigators amplified TCR beta CDR3 regions from RNA transcripts. The TCR CDR3 first-round RT-PCR relied on the HTBI primer set. TCRdb recomputed calls from the multiplex PCR reads with MiXCR, one row per CDR3 protein. The sample shows a few hundred thousand distinct CDR3 sequences, about 20% of them seen only once. The source material was blood. These receptors were obtained from a man aged 18 to 29 with Graves' hyperthyroidism.

This clonotype was seen just once. The chain's CDR3 is CASSLGMPGDYEQYV. In DNA, the CDR3 is TGTGCCAGCAGCCTCGGTATGCCAGGGGACTACGAGCAGTACGTC. The chain uses TRBV5-5 and TRBJ2-7, with D possibly TRBD1 on 6 matching bases. The CDR3 is made up of 15 amino acids. V shed 4 bases and J shed 3 bases, with 17 bases lying between them. The V gene's germline CDR1 is SGHKS and CDR2 YYEKEE (reference sequence).

The chain combines TRBV27 with TRBJ2-7, with D possibly matching TRBD1 (6 bases). The CDR3 is made up of 13 amino acids. V lost 9 bases and J 0 bases, leaving 12 bases between the germline ends. Germline V gene lookup returns CDR1 MNHEY and CDR2 SMNVEV (reference sequence). CDR3 region: CARGHRSSYEQYF. The DNA for the CDR3 is TGTGCCAGGGGACATAGGAGCTCCTACGAGCAGTACTTC.

Ten or more counts support this clonotype. The gene calls are TRBV12-3 or TRBV12-4 and TRBJ1-1, with D unclear. The ends were cut back, 1 base at V and 2 bases at J, with 8 bases in the middle. The CDR3 totals 14 residues. CDR3 DNA: TGTGCCAGCAGTTTAGGGACCACAAACACTGAAGCTTTCTTT. As protein: CASSLGTTNTEAFF.

The chain couples TRBV29-1 to TRBJ2-5, with D unclear. This CDR3 comprises 17 residues. Trimming took 0 bases from V and 2 from J, leaving 19 bases between them. CDR1 and CDR2 (germline): SQVTM, ANQGSEA. The CDR3 is CSVEDPEADNVQETQYF. The CDR3 bases are TGCAGCGTTGAAGATCCAGAGGCAGACAATGTTCAAGAGACCCAGTACTTC.

There are many counts of this clonotype. The rearrangement links TRBV19 to TRBJ1-5, with TRBD1 as a possible D gene (5 bases). Germline values: CDR1 LNHDA, CDR2 SQIVND (reference sequence). V dropped 6 bases and J dropped 3 bases, with 21 bases sitting between them. This CDR3 contains 17 residues. The DNA of the CDR3 is TGTGCCAGTAGGACGACAGCGTTCTCCCCCGTCAATCAGCCCCAGCATTTT. Protein sequence: CASRTTAFSPVNQPQHF.

The sample holds many counts of this clonotype. The germline gene is not matched at one end of the junction; a read error may be the cause. CDR3 sequence (DNA): TGTGCCAGTTCCTCCGGGCCGAACTATGGCTACGCCTTC. Its translation is CASSSGPNYGYAF. The V gene is TRBV19, the J gene TRBJ1-2; D is unresolved. This CDR3 has 13 amino acids. Germline assignment: CDR1 LNHDA and CDR2 SQIVND (reference sequence).

This clonotype was detected a few times. The chain joins TRBV11-2 to TRBJ1-2, with D unresolved. There are 14 residues in the CDR3. Trimming took 5 bases from V and 1 from J, leaving 11 bases between them. Germline assignment: CDR1 SGHAT and CDR2 FQNNGV. In DNA, the CDR3 is TGTGCCAGCAGCAGAGGGCTCAGTAACTATGGCTACACCTTC. It is translated as CASSRGLSNYGYTF. The whole variable domain, filled in from reference TRBV11-2 and TRBJ1-2, reads EAGVAQSPRYKIIEKRQSVAFWCNPISGHATLYWYQQILGQGPKLLIQFQNNGVVDDSQLPKDRFSAERLKGVDSTLKIQPAKLEDSAVYLCASSRGLSNYGYTFGSGTRLTVV.

V and J are TRBV4-1 and TRBJ1-1; D is undetermined. The CDR3 totals 14 residues. The germline V and J ends were trimmed by 2 bases and 6 bases, with 13 bases remaining between them. The germline V gene has CDR1 MGHRA and CDR2 YSYEKL. Written as DNA, the CDR3 is TGCGCCAGCAGCCAAACTGGAGGGCTAGCTGAAGCTTTCTTT. Translation gives CASSQTGGLAEAFF.

This clonotype was seen ten or more times. The rearrangement links TRBV6-1 to TRBJ1-5, with unresolved D. The CDR3 runs 15 residues. V was pared by 1 base and J by 2 bases, with 9 bases between. CDR1 is MNHNS, CDR2 SASEGT, per germline. The chain's CDR3 is CASSEGPEGNQPQHF. For the CDR3, the DNA is TGTGCCAGCAGTGAAGGCCCGGAGGGCAATCAGCCCCAGCATTTT.

This clonotype occurred many times. V and J are TRBV2 and TRBJ2-7, with a tentative D call TRBD2 (5 bases). Germline lookup yields CDR1 SNHLY and CDR2 FYNNEI. Trimming stripped 6 bases from V and 0 bases from J, with 18 bases between. CDR3 size: 16 residues. Here the CDR3 DNA reads TGTGCCAGCAGCTTCTCGAGGACTGGGAGCTCCTACGAGCAGTACTTC. This sequence encodes CASSFSRTGSSYEQYF.

To note about this clonotype: The junction and the germline gene differ at one end; a read error may be behind it. The V call is TRBV5-8, the J call TRBJ1-2; TRBD1 aligns across 8 bases. The CDR3 loop spans 13 amino acids. Germline V CDR1 and CDR2: SGHTS, YDEGEE. CDR3 bases: TGTGCAGACCGGGACAGGAAGTCCTATGGCTTCACCTTC. It codes for CADRDRKSYGFTF. Supplemented by reference TRBV5-8 and TRBJ1-2, the full variable domain reads EAGVTQSPTHLIKTRGQQATLRCSPISGHTSVYWYQQALGLGLQFLLWYDEGEERNRGNFPPRFSGRQFPNYSSELNVNALELEDSALYLCADRDRKSYGFTFGSGTRLTVV.

This clonotype was detected ten times or more. This sequence joins TRBV25-1 and TRBJ1-5; 7 bases line up with TRBD1. Per the germline V gene, CDR1 is MGHDK and CDR2 is SYGVNS. The CDR3 is 15 residues long. J was trimmed by 0 bases and V by 6 bases; bases with no gene match: 5. The CDR3 spells CASRDRSNSNQPQHF. CDR3 nucleotide sequence: TGTGCCAGCAGGGACAGGAGCAATAGCAATCAGCCCCAGCATTTT.

Points on this clonotype: This may stem from a read error, because a much larger clone lies one nucleotide away. This sequence joins TRBV18 and TRBJ2-5; possibly TRBD1 for D (5 bases). Trimming took 6 bases from V and 3 from J, leaving 11 bases between them. In germline, CDR1 is KGHSH, CDR2 LQKENI. The CDR3 extends over 13 amino acids. The CDR3 region is CASSRRTKETQYF. In DNA, the CDR3 is TGTGCCAGCTCCCGACGGACAAAAGAGACCCAGTACTTC.

This clonotype was seen many times. The gene calls are TRBV12-3 or TRBV12-4 and TRBJ1-1, with D possibly matching TRBD1 (6 bases). V was pared by 7 bases and J by 5 bases, with 17 bases between. The CDR3 has 14 amino acids. CDR3 loop: CASTSGWGRTEAFF. As DNA, the CDR3 is TGTGCCAGCACCTCGGGGTGGGGGCGGACTGAAGCTTTCTTT.

This clonotype was recorded once. This chain connects TRBV27 to TRBJ2-2; TRBD2 is a possible D gene (7 bases). This CDR3 has 17 residues. CDR1 and CDR2 (germline): MNHEY, SMNVEV (reference sequence). Trimming stripped 5 bases from V and 4 bases from J, with 20 bases between. The CDR3 here is CASSINRARGGTGELFF. In DNA form, the CDR3 reads TGTGCCAGCAGTATCAACAGGGCCCGCGGGGGCACCGGGGAGCTGTTTTTT.

This clonotype was counted at least ten times. V and J are TRBV6-5 and TRBJ1-2; TRBD1 aligns across 10 bases. Unmatched junction bases numbered 6, after V lost 8 bases and J lost 0 bases. The CDR3 contains 15 residues. Germline CDR1 MNHEY, CDR2 SVGAGI. The CDR3 reads CASRDRGFSNYGYTF. CDR3 sequence (DNA): TGTGCCAGCCGGGACAGGGGTTTTTCTAACTATGGCTACACCTTC.

The chain combines TRBV12-3 or TRBV12-4 with TRBJ2-7; D unresolved. The CDR3 is made up of 13 amino acids. The germline V and J ends were trimmed by 6 bases and 2 bases, with 11 bases remaining between them. CDR3 bases: TGTGCCAGCAGCCCAGTTCGGGCCTACGAGCAGTACTTC. It is translated as CASSPVRAYEQYF.

At least ten counts were recorded for this clonotype. V is TRBV6-5 and J is TRBJ2-7, with 7 bases identical to TRBD1. There are 16 residues in the CDR3. J lost 3 bases, V lost 5 bases, and 13 bases had no gene match. In germline, CDR1 is MNHEY, CDR2 SVGAGI. In DNA, the CDR3 is TGTGCCAGCAGTCGAGGGGGCGGCCGATTGAGCTACGAGCAGTACTTC. As protein: CASSRGGGRLSYEQYF.

As concerns this clonotype: Just one base apart from a much larger clone, this may be a read error. The V gene is TRBV12-3 or TRBV12-4, the J gene TRBJ2-4; 12 bases match TRBD2. The CDR3 runs 15 residues. CDR3 sequence reads: CASSLTSGGTDIKYF. In DNA, the CDR3 is TGTGCCAGCAGTCTGACTAGCGGGGGTACGGACATTAAGTACTTC.

In this sample, this clonotype turned up a few times. A single base separates this from a much larger clone, so it may be a read error. The genes are TRBV7-8 and TRBJ1-1; 9 nucleotides align to TRBD1. With V trimmed by 4 bases and J by 11 bases, 14 bases remained unmatched. The CDR3 covers 15 residues. Germline CDR1 reads SGHVS; CDR2 reads FQNEAQ. The CDR3: CASSWGTGRGDNAFF. The CDR3 DNA reads as TGTGCCAGCAGCTGGGGGACAGGGAGAGGTGATAACGCTTTCTTT.

This clonotype was counted many times. This chain connects TRBV2 to TRBJ2-2; TRBD1 agrees at 10 bases. Germline V gives CDR1 SNHLY, CDR2 FYNNEI. CDR3 length: 15 residues. The V segment lost 8 bases and the J segment 4 bases; nucleotides outside the gene matches: 7. CDR3 protein: CASDAGTGVTGELFF. CDR3 nucleotides: TGTGCCAGCGACGCCGGGACAGGGGTCACCGGGGAGCTGTTTTTT.

Many counts were recorded for this clonotype. The V gene is TRBV19, the J gene TRBJ1-1; a possible D gene is TRBD1 (6 bases). V shed 2 bases and J shed 4 bases, with 14 bases lying between them. The CDR3 consists of 15 residues. In germline, CDR1 is LNHDA, CDR2 SQIVND (reference sequence). CDR3 residues: CASSIKNRVPTEAFF. In DNA, the CDR3 is TGTGCCAGTAGTATAAAAAACAGGGTTCCCACTGAAGCTTTCTTT.

This clonotype was counted between two and nine times. The J gene is TRBJ1-5, the V gene TRBV12-3 or TRBV12-4; a weak D match, TRBD1 (6 bases). This CDR3 is 14 amino acids long. Trimming stripped 7 bases from V and 5 bases from J, with 15 bases between. The DNA of the CDR3 is TGTGCCAGCACCACTGGGGGGCGGGATCAGCCCCAGCATTTT. Encoded protein: CASTTGGRDQPQHF.

V gene TRBV11-2 combines with J gene TRBJ2-7, with 8 bases matching TRBD2. The CDR3 spans 16 residues. The junction had 15 bases not matched to a gene; V was cut back by 5 bases and J by 6 bases. Germline V gene lookup returns CDR1 SGHAT and CDR2 FQNNGV. Here the CDR3 reads CASSPRGSGILSEQYF. The DNA of the CDR3 is TGTGCCAGCAGCCCCAGGGGTAGCGGGATTCTCAGCGAGCAGTACTTC.

Turning to this clonotype: A read error may explain this, as a much larger clone is one base away. The V call is TRBV7-9, the J call TRBJ2-7; 9 bases are a match to TRBD1. This CDR3 spans 15 amino acids. Trimming took 3 bases from V and 6 from J; bases not matched to a gene: 9. Germline V gene lookup returns CDR1 SEHNR and CDR2 FQNEAQ (reference sequence). CDR3 in DNA: TGTGCCAGCAGCTTCCTGACAGGGGGGCTTGCCGAGCAGTACTTC. This encodes CASSFLTGGLAEQYF.

The sample holds a few counts of this clonotype. The rearrangement joins TRBV3-1 to TRBJ1-1, with D uncertain. V lost 4 bases and J 0 bases, leaving 9 bases between the germline ends. This CDR3 is 14 amino acids long. Germline loops: CDR1 LGHDT, CDR2 YNNKEL (reference sequence). CDR3 sequence: CASSPDPLNTEAFF. The CDR3 DNA reads TGTGCCAGCAGCCCGGACCCTCTGAACACTGAAGCTTTCTTT.

The chain joins TRBV5-1 to TRBJ2-7; TRBD1 aligns across 8 bases. The V gene's germline CDR1 is SGHRS and CDR2 YFSETQ. This CDR3 is built from 14 residues. With V trimmed by 4 bases and J by 4 bases, 7 bases remained unmatched. CDR3 amino acids: CASSTTGDLYEQYF. The CDR3, as DNA: TGCGCCAGCAGCACGACAGGGGACCTTTACGAGCAGTACTTC.

The chain joins TRBV6-1 to TRBJ1-5, with D unresolved. The germline V gene has CDR1 MNHNS and CDR2 SASEGT. The V end lost 6 bases, the J end lost 7 bases, and 13 bases lay between the germline ends. The CDR3 is 13 residues long. The CDR3 coding sequence is TGTGCCAGCAGCAGACACCAAGGGCAGCCCCAGCATTTT. This sequence encodes CASSRHQGQPQHF.